The clone carrying this TCR beta chain has only a few counts. As yet, its antigen is unknown. Trimming left V 4 bases short and J 8 bases short, with 15 bases between. CDR1 and CDR2 from the germline V gene are SGHRS and YFSETQ. The CDR3 covers 14 residues. The sample is drawn from a study of a mutant IDH1 vaccine in newly diagnosed glioma. The overall study: The sex distribution of treated patients was about 62% male and roughly 38% female, with a mean age of approximately 40 years.

Described time point: week 5, during vaccination. Vaccination comprised doses that each held 300 ug of mutant IDH1 20-mer peptide, plus topical imiquimod. Assay: immunoSEQ multiplex PCR; the TCRdb copy retains only in-frame clones and omits some. Of 39,000 or so clones listed, approximately 80% are singletons. The specimen comprised PBMCs, sampled from a glioma patient whose treatment included an IDH1 peptide vaccine. This chain links TRBV5-1 with TRBJ2-2, with D tentatively TRBD1 or TRBD2 (5 bases each). The receptor was derived from a man aged 35-49 years with glioma. CDR3 nucleotide sequence: TGCGCCAGCAGCCTATTCCCGAGGGGTGGGGAGCTGTTTTTT. It translates to CASSLFPRGGELFF.